The entry below describes one TCR beta chain. Its cognate antigen is unknown. This sample is part of a study of PD-1 blockade in mismatch repair-deficient tumors. Turning to the study itself: Patients had more than ten mismatch repair-deficient cancer types, all previously treated and progressing.

There are 14 residues in the CDR3. The germline V gene has CDR1 SNHLY and CDR2 FYNNEI. The V gene end was trimmed by 10 bases and the J gene end by 6 bases; junction bases not matched to a gene: 12. Method: immunoSEQ multiplex PCR; TCRdb's copy keeps in-frame clones and lacks some. The sample contains around 49,000 clones, more than 65% of which appear only once. PCR or immunohistochemistry showed mismatch repair deficiency in every enrolled patient. Study-wide points: Tumor-resident clones, often undetectable pretreatment in blood, expanded then contracted after pembrolizumab.

The sample consisted of PBMCs, taken before pembrolizumab treatment. The chain has TRBV2 and TRBJ2-1; 7 nucleotides line up with TRBD1. The receptor was derived from an adult with mismatch repair-deficient cancer. This chain's CDR3 is CAITGTALPNEQFF. The CDR3 bases are TGTGCCATCACCGGGACAGCCCTTCCCAATGAGCAGTTCTTC. The full variable domain, with the rest looked up from reference TRBV2 and TRBJ2-1, is EPEVTQTPSHQVTQMGQEVILRCVPISNHLYFYWYRQILGQKVEFLVSFYNNEISEKSEIFDDQFSVERPDGSNFTLKIRSTKLEDSAMYFCAITGTALPNEQFFGPGTRLTVL.